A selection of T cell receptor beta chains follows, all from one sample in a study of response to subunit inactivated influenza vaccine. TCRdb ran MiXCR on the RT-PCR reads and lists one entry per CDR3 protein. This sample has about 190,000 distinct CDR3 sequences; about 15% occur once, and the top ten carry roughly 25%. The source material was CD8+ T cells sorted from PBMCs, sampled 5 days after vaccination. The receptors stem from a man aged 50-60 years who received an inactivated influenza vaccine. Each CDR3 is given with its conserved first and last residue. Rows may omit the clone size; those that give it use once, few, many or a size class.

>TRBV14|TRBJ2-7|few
CASSPGTRYEQYF
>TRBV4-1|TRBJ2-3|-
CASSHPTGAKDTQYF
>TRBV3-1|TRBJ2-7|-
CASSQGLGSYEQYF
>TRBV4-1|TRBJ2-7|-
CASSQVAGAYYEQYF
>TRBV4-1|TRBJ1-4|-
CASSQDFATLRTNEKLFF
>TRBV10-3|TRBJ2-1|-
CAIRGLADYNEQFF
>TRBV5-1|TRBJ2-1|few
CASSLAVWTSGNTYNEQFF
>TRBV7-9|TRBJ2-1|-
CASSPRTGRNEQFF
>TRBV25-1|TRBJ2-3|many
CASSSPAISTDTQYF
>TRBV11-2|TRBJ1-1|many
CASSLALGTATEAFF
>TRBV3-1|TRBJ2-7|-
CASTKEVPWTQEQYF
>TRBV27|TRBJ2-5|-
CASSLGLADRQYF
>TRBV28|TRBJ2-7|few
CASSFRGYEQYF
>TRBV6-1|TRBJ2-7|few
CASTKTDSLSYEQYF
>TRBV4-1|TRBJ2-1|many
CASSQAKGGNLNNEQFF
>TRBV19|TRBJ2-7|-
CASSPGAGTSEQYF
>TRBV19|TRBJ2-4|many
CASSAGGTKNIQYF
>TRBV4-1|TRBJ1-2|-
CASSQAGQKIYGYTF
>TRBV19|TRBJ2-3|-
CASSIYLAGDLDRFADTQYF
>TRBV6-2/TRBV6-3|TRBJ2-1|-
CASSYPRPGQGARSYNEQFF
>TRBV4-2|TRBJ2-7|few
CASSQDEAGVVSYEQYF
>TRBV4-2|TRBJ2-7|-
CASSPVAASSYEQYF
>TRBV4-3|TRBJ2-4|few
CASSSGGTGNIQYF
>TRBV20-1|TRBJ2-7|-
CSARDRPSGRNYEQYF
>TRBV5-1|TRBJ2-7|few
CASSFNLRDKNYEQYF
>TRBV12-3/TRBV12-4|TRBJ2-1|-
CASTLSMVPQQFF
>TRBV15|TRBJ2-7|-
CPGEGNSYEQYF
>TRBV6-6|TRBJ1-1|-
CASSSGTVTEAFF
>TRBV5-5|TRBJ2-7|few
CASSLIWVHEQYF
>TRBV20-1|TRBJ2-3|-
CSARDPSGGAEDTQYF
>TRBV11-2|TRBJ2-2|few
CASSTINTGELFF
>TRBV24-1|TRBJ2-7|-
CATSAPSSSEQYF
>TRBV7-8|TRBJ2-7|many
CASSLAAVYEQYF
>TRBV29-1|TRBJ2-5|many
CSVEARAYQETQYF
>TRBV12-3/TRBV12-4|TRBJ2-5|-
CASSLAALAGKETQYF
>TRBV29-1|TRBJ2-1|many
CSVEGQGDNEQFF
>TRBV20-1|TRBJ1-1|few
CSARDWSGDYAFF
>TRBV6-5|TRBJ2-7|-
CASSYADGSRYEQYF
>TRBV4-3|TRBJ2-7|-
CASSRLTSGDEQYF
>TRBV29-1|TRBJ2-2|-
CSVECDTGELFF
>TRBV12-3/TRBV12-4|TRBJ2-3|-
CASRIAGDTQYF
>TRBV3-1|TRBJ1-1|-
CASSQDWRGAFF
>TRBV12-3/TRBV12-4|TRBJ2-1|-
CASSFGLAGENEQFF
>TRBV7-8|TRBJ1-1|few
CASSWRTDNTEAFF
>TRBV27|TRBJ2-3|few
CASSPRTSLADTQYF
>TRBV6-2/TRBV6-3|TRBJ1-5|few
CASSYSSIGPNQPQHF
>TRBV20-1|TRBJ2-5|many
CSARSLQHQETQYF
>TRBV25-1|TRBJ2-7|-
CASSESPGLAGNYEQYF
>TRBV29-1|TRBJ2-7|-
CSVEGTGGSYEQYF
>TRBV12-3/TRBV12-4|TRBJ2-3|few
CASSFLGFIRTDTQYF
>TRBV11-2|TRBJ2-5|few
CASAPGGETQYF